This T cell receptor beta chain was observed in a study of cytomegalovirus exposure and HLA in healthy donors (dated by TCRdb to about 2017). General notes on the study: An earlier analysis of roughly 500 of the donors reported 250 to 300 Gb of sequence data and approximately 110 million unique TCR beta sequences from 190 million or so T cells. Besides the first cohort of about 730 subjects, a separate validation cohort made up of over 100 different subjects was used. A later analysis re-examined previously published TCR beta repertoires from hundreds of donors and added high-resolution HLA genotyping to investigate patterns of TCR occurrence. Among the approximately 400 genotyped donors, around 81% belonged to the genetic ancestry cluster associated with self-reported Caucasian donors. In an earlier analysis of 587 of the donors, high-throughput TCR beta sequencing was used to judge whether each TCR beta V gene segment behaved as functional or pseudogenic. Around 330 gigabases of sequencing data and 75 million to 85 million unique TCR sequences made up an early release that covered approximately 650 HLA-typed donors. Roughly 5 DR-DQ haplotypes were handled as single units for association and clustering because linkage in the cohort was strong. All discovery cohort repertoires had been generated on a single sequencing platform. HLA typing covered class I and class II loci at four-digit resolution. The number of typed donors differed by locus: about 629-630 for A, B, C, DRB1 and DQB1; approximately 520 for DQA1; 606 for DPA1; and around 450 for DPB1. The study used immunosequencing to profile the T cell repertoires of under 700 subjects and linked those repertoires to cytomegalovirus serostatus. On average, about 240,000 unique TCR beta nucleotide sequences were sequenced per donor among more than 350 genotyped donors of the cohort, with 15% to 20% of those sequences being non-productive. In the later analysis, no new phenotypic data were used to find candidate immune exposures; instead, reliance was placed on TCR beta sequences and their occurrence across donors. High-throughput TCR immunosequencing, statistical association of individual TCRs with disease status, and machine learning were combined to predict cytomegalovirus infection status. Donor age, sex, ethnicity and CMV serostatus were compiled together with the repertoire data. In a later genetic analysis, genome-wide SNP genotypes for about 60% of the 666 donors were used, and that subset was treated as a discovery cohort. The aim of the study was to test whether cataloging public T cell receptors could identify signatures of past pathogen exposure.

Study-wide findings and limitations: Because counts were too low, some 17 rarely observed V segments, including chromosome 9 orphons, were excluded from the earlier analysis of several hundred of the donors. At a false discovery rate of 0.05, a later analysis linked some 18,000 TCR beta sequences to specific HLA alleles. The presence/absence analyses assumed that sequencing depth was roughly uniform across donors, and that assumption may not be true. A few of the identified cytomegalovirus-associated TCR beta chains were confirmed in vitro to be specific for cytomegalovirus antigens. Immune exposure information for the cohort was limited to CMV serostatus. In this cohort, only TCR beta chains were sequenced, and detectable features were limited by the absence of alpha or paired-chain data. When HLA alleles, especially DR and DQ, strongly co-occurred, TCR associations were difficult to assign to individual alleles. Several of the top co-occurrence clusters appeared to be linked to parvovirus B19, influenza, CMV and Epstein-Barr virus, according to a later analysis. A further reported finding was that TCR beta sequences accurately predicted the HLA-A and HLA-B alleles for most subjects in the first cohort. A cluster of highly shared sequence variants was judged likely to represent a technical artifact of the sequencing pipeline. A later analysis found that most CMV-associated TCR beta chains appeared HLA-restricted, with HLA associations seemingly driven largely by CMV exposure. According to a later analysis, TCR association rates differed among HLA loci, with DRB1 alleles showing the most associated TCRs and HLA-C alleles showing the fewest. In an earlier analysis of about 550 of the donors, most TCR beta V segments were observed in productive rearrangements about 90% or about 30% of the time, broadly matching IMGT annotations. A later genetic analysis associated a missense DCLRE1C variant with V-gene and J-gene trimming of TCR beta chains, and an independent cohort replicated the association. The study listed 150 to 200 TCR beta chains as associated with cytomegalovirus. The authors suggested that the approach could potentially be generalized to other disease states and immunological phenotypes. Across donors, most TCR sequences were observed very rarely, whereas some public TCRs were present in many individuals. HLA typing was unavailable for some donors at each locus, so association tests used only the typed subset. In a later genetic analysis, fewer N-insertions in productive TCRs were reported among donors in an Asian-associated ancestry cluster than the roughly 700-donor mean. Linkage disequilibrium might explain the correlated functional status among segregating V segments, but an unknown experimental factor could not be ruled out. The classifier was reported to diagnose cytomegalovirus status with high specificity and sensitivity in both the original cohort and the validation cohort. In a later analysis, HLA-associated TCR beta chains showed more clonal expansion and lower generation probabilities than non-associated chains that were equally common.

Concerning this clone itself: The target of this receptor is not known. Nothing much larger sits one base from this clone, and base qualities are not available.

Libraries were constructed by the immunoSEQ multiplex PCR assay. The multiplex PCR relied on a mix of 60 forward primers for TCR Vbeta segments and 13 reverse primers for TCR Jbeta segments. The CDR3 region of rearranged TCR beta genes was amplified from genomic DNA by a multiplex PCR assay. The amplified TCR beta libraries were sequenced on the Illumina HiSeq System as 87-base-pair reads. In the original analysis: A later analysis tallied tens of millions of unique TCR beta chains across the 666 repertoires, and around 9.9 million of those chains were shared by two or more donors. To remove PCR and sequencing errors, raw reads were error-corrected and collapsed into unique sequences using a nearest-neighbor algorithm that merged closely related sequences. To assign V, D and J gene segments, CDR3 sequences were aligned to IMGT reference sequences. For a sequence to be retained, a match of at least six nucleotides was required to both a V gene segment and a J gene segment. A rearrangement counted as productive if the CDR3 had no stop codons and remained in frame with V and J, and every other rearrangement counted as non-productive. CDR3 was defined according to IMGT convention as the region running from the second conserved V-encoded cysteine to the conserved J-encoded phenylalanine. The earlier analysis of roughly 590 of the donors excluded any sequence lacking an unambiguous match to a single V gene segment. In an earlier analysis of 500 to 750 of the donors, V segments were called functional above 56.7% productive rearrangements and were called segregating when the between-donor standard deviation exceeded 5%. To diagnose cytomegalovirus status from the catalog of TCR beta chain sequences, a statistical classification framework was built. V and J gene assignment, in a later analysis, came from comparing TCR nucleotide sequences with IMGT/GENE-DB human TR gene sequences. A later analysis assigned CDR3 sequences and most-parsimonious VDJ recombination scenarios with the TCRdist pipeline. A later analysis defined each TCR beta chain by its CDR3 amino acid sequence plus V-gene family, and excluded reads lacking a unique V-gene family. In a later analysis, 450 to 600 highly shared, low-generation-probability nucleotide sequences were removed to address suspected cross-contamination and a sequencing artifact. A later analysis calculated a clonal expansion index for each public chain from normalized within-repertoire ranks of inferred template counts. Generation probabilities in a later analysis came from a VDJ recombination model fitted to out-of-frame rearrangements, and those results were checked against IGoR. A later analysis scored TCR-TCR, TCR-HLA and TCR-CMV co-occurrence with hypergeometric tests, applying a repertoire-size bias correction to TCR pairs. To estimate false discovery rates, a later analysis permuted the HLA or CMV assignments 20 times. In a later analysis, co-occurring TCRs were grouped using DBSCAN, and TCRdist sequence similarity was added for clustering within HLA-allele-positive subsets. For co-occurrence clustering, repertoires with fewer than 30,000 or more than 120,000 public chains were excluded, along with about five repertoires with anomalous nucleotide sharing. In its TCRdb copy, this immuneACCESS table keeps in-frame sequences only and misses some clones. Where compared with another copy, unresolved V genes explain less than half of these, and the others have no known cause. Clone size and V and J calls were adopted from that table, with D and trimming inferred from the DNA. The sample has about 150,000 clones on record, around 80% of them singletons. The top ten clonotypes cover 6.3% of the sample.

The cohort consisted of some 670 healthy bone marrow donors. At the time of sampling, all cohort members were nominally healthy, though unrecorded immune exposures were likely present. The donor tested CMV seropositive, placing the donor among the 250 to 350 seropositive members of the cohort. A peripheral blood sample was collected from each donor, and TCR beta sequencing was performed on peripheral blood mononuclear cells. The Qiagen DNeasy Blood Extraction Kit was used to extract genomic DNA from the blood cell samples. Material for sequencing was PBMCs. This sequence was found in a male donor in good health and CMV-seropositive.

DNA sequence: TGTGCCAGCAGTGACCCGGGGACTAGCGGGAGGCCCCTAGCCGGGGAGCTGTTTTTT. Translation gives CASSDPGTSGRPLAGELFF. Rearrangement joined TRBV6-4 to TRBJ2-2, with 15 bases matching TRBD2. Unmatched junction bases come to 10, with V trimmed by 2 bases and J by 6 bases. Reading from cysteine to phenylalanine, the CDR3 counts 19 amino acids. Only the CDR3 DNA is retained, 57 bases long and in frame from the first base. The germline V gene specifies MRHNA as CDR1 and SNTAGT as CDR2.